This is a list of T cell receptor beta chains from one sample in a study of cytomegalovirus exposure and HLA in healthy donors. The protocol was immunoSEQ multiplex PCR, while the TCRdb copy is restricted to in-frame clones and leaves out a portion. The table shows 78,000 or so clones, with about 88% occurring only once. Sample: PBMCs. Receptors originate from a woman aged 45-60 years in good health and CMV-seronegative. CDR3s include the opening cysteine and the closing phenylalanine or tryptophan. The D gene is left open where the match is weak. The size of a clone is reported for some rows only, either as once, few or many, or as a class for expanded clones.

clone_size | cdr3_length | d_call | j_call | v_call | cdr3_aa | cdr3_nt
NA | 14 | TRBD1 | TRBJ2-7 | TRBV6-5 | CASSYVQGAYEQYF | TGTGCCAGCAGTTACGTACAGGGGGCCTACGAGCAGTACTTC
NA | 14 | TRBD1 | TRBJ1-2 | TRBV6-5 | CASIAGTGSNGYTF | TGTGCCAGCATCGCCGGGACAGGGAGTAATGGCTACACCTTC
NA | 17 | TRBD2 | TRBJ2-5 | TRBV5-6 | CASSSPAGGRFQETQYF | TGTGCCAGCAGCTCCCCGGCGGGCGGGAGGTTCCAAGAGACCCAGTACTTC
NA | 13 | TRBD1 | TRBJ1-1 | TRBV27 | CAIRDRAGTEAFF | TGTGCCATCCGGGACAGGGCGGGAACTGAAGCTTTCTTT
NA | 15 | TRBD2 | TRBJ2-7 | TRBV28 | CASSLAGGLSYEQYF | TGTGCCAGCAGTTTAGCGGGAGGCCTCTCCTACGAGCAGTACTTC
once | 16 | NA | TRBJ2-5 | TRBV4-1 | CASSQTPGVFQETQYF | TGCGCCAGCAGCCAAACCCCAGGGGTATTCCAAGAGACCCAGTACTTC
NA | 15 | TRBD2 | TRBJ2-3 | TRBV7-3 | CASSLKAGRTDTQYF | TGTGCCAGCAGCTTAAAAGCGGGGCGCACAGATACGCAGTATTTT
few | 16 | TRBD1 | TRBJ1-1 | TRBV6-9 | CASSYEGDRDGTEAFF | TGTGCCAGCAGTTATGAGGGGGACAGGGACGGCACTGAAGCTTTCTTT
NA | 16 | NA | TRBJ2-2 | TRBV28 | CASSLLPQANTGELFF | TGTGCCAGCAGTTTATTACCCCAGGCCAACACCGGGGAGCTGTTTTTT
NA | 13 | TRBD2 | TRBJ2-1 | TRBV27 | CASGTSGNNEQFF | TGTGCCAGCGGGACTAGCGGCAACAATGAGCAGTTCTTC
once | 17 | TRBD2 | TRBJ2-1 | TRBV7-3 | CASSLLRTSGSSGEQFF | TGTGCCAGCAGCTTATTGAGGACTAGCGGGAGCTCGGGTGAGCAGTTCTTC
NA | 13 | NA | TRBJ1-6 | TRBV5-5 | CASSSLVISPLHF | TGTGCCAGCAGCTCCCTCGTTATTTCACCCCTCCACTTT
NA | 16 | TRBD1 | TRBJ2-7 | TRBV5-5 | CASSQSGQGLSYEQYF | TGTGCCAGCAGCCAAAGCGGACAGGGGCTGTCGTACGAGCAGTACTTC
NA | 13 | NA | TRBJ1-1 | TRBV7-2 | CASSPTGNTEAFF | TGTGCCAGCAGCCCGACAGGGAACACTGAAGCTTTCTTT
few | 16 | NA | TRBJ1-2 | TRBV6-5 | CASSYSAGPANYGYTF | TGTGCCAGCAGTTACTCGGCAGGCCCAGCTAACTATGGCTACACCTTC
NA | 14 | NA | TRBJ2-1 | TRBV9 | CASSVARLGYEQFF | TGTGCCAGCAGCGTAGCCCGACTTGGGTATGAGCAGTTCTTC
NA | 16 | TRBD2 | TRBJ2-7 | TRBV4-1 | CASSQGASGGSYEQYF | TGCGCCAGCAGCCAAGGAGCTAGCGGGGGCTCCTACGAGCAGTACTTC
NA | 15 | TRBD2 | TRBJ2-5 | TRBV7-9 | CASSFASGQRGGQYF | TGTGCCAGCAGCTTCGCTAGCGGGCAGCGAGGGGGCCAGTACTTC
NA | 17 | TRBD1 | TRBJ1-1 | TRBV11-2 | CASSQRDRGDLNTEAFF | TGTGCCAGCAGCCAAAGGGACAGGGGGGACCTGAACACTGAAGCTTTCTTT
NA | 14 | TRBD1 | TRBJ2-3 | TRBV5-4 | CASIEDRVSDTQYF | TGTGCCAGCATCGAAGACAGGGTTTCTGATACGCAGTATTTT
NA | 16 | NA | TRBJ1-5 | TRBV18 | CASSPREGDSNQPQHF | TGTGCCAGCTCACCCCGCGAAGGAGATAGCAATCAGCCCCAGCATTTT
few | 15 | NA | TRBJ2-3 | TRBV19 | CASMGRGGSTDTQYF | TGTGCCAGTATGGGGAGAGGCGGGAGCACAGATACGCAGTATTTT
few | 14 | NA | TRBJ2-5 | TRBV5-1 | CASSLVPGEKTQYF | TGCGCCAGCAGCTTGGTGCCAGGGGAGAAGACCCAGTACTTC
NA | 17 | TRBD2 | TRBJ2-5 | TRBV10-2 | CASRDLLGAAGEETQYF | TGCGCCAGCCGTGATCTCTTGGGTGCTGCGGGGGAAGAGACCCAGTACTTC
NA | 13 | TRBD1 | TRBJ2-7 | TRBV28 | CASSWRGGHEQYF | TGTGCCAGCAGCTGGAGAGGGGGCCACGAGCAGTACTTC
NA | 14 | NA | TRBJ1-4 | TRBV4-1 | CASSQKTGGEKLFF | TGCGCCAGCAGCCAAAAAACCGGAGGGGAAAAACTGTTTTTT
NA | 13 | TRBD2 | TRBJ2-7 | TRBV28 | CASNPAGVSEQYF | TGTGCCAGCAATCCAGCGGGAGTCAGCGAGCAGTACTTC
few | 12 | NA | TRBJ2-3 | TRBV21-1 | CASSWETDTQYF | TGTGCCAGCAGCTGGGAGACAGATACGCAGTATTTT